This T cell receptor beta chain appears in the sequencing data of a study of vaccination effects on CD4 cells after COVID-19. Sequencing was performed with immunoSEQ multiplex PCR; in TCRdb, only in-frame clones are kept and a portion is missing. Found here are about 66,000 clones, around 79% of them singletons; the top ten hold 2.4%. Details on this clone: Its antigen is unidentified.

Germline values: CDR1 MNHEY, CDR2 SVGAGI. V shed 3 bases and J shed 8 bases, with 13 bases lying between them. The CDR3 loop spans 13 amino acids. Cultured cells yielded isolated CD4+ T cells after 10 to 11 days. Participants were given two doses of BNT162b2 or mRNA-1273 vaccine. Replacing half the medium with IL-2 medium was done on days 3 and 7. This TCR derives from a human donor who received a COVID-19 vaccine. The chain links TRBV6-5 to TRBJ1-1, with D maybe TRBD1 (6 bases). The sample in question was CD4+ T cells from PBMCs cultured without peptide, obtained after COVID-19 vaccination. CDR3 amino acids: CASSYTGAREAFF. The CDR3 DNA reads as TGTGCCAGCAGTTATACGGGGGCGCGGGAAGCTTTCTTT.